The rows below give T cell receptor beta chains drawn from one sample of a study of regulatory T cells in long-lasting Graves disease. TCRdb reprocessed the multiplex PCR reads with MiXCR, giving one entry per CDR3 protein. This sample has fewer than 550,000 distinct CDR3 sequences, with around 17% found just once. The same specimen was also included in a second study, on T cells in Graves' hyperthyroidism and ophthalmopathy.

Specimen: peripheral blood mononuclear cells (PBMCs), collected at new diagnosis, from a patient treated with antithyroid drugs. All receptors derive from a woman under 30 with Graves disease. Each CDR3 is given with its conserved first and last residue. D genes are given only for firm matches. Clone size is given for some rows only: seen once, a few or many times, or a class if the clone is expanded.

>TRBJ2-5|few|-|TRBV2
TGTGCCAGCTATGGAATTAAGCGGGAGACCCAGTACTTC
CASYGIKRETQYF
>TRBJ2-7|many|TRBD2|TRBV9
TGTGCCAGCAGCTCTACTAGCGGGACCTACGAGCAGTACTTC
CASSSTSGTYEQYF
>TRBJ2-4|few|-|TRBV2
TGTGCCAGCAGTTCGGACAGAGGCAAAAACATTCAGTACTTC
CASSSDRGKNIQYF
>TRBJ2-1|-|TRBD2|TRBV24-1
TGTGCCAGCAAGGGACTAGAAAGCAATGAGCAGTTCTTC
CASKGLESNEQFF
>TRBJ2-1|many|TRBD2|TRBV20-1
TGCAGTGCTGGTAGCGGGATCTACAATGAGCAGTTCTTC
CSAGSGIYNEQFF
>TRBJ1-2|few|-|TRBV29-1
TGCAGCGCCAGGGAGGGGAACTATGGCTACACCTTC
CSAREGNYGYTF
>TRBJ2-7|few|-|TRBV12-3/TRBV12-4
TGTGCCAGCAGTTTAATTGCGGGACCTTCCGAGCAGTACTTC
CASSLIAGPSEQYF
>TRBJ1-1|-|TRBD1|TRBV4-3
TGCGCCAGCAGCCAAGAAGCGACACGCAGGGGGGACACTGAAGCTTTCTTT
CASSQEATRRGDTEAFF
>TRBJ1-6|many|TRBD1|TRBV2
TGTGCCAGCAGGCGCCGGGACAGGCATAATTCACCCCTCCACTTT
CASRRRDRHNSPLHF
>TRBJ2-6|-|TRBD1|TRBV5-1
TGCGCCAGCAGCTTGGCGGGACAGGGACTTTCAGGGGCCAACGTCCTGACTTTC
CASSLAGQGLSGANVLTF
>TRBJ2-7|few|TRBD1|TRBV7-3
TGTGCCAGCAGCCTAGAGGGGGCCTCAACCTCCTACGAGCAGTACTTC
CASSLEGASTSYEQYF
>TRBJ2-7|many|-|TRBV6-2/TRBV6-3
TGTGCCAGCAGTGAAGTGACCCGAGAAGGGGAGTACTTC
CASSEVTREGEYF
>TRBJ2-1|many|TRBD2|TRBV27
TGTGCCAGCAGACTAGCGGGAGGGAATGAGCAGTTCTTC
CASRLAGGNEQFF
>TRBJ2-2|-|-|TRBV7-8
TGTGCCAGCAGCTTAAGCTGGCGGAACACCGGGGAGCTGTTTTTT
CASSLSWRNTGELFF
>TRBJ1-6|-|-|TRBV5-1
TGCGCCAGCAGCTTGGCCGGGACGGTGTTATCACCCCTCCACTTT
CASSLAGTVLSPLHF
>TRBJ1-6|-|-|TRBV2
TGTGCCAGCGTCGCTCAGAGCTCCTATAATTCACCCCTCCACTTT
CASVAQSSYNSPLHF
>TRBJ1-6|many|-|TRBV11-3
TGTGCCAGCAGCCAGGGCGAGTCACCCCTCCACTTT
CASSQGESPLHF
>TRBJ2-7|many|TRBD1|TRBV28
TGTGCCAGCAGAAAGACAGGGGGTTCCTACGAGCAGTACTTC
CASRKTGGSYEQYF
>TRBJ2-1|many|-|TRBV7-3
TGTGCCAGCAGCCCACCGGGTGTTGCGGGAAAACGCAATGAGCAGTTCTTC
CASSPPGVAGKRNEQFF
>TRBJ2-1|-|TRBD1|TRBV9
TGTGCCAGCAGCTACCTCAGGACAGGACCTACCTACAATGAGCAGTTCTTC
CASSYLRTGPTYNEQFF
>TRBJ2-3|many|-|TRBV28
TGTGCCACTCGCCGAGACACAGATACGCAGTATTTT
CATRRDTDTQYF
>TRBJ2-7|many|-|TRBV7-9
TGTGCCAGCAGCGGCCGTAGAACTAGCTTCTTCTCCTACGAGCAGTACTTC
CASSGRRTSFFSYEQYF
>TRBJ2-1|many|TRBD2|TRBV18
TGTGCCAGCTCACCACCGGCCCTAGCGGACAATGAGCAGTTCTTC
CASSPPALADNEQFF
>TRBJ2-7|many|TRBD2|TRBV28
TGTGCCAGCAGCCCAAGGACTAGCGGGAGAAGTGGGCAGTACTTC
CASSPRTSGRSGQYF
>TRBJ2-3|-|-|TRBV4-1
TGCGCCAGCAGTCATTTACCGACAGATACGCAGTATTTT
CASSHLPTDTQYF
>TRBJ2-3|many|-|TRBV5-4
TGTGCCAGCAGCTTACCAGGAGGTGATACGCAGTATTTT
CASSLPGGDTQYF
>TRBJ2-1|many|TRBD2|TRBV18
TGTGCCAGCTCACCCCCGAGACTAGCGGGAATGGATGAGCAGTTCTTC
CASSPPRLAGMDEQFF
>TRBJ2-7|once|TRBD2|TRBV30
TGTGCCTGGGGGAGGGTTCCCTACGAGCAGTACTTC
CAWGRVPYEQYF
>TRBJ2-5|few|TRBD2|TRBV19
TGTGCCAGTAGTGTTTCTAGCGGGAGAAAGACCCAGTACTTC
CASSVSSGRKTQYF
>TRBJ1-1|-|-|TRBV25-1
TGTGCCAGCAGTGAATATAGAGCCCAGGAGGCTTTCTTT
CASSEYRAQEAFF
>TRBJ2-1|few|-|TRBV20-1
TGCAGTGCCACTGACGGTTACAATGAGCAGTTCTTC
CSATDGYNEQFF
>TRBJ2-5|many|-|TRBV11-2
TGTGCCAGCAGCCCCCTCGGGGGTTTACAAGAGACCCAGTACTTC
CASSPLGGLQETQYF
>TRBJ2-3|many|-|TRBV28
TGTGCCAGCAACCCTTGGGGTAGCACAGATACGCAGTATTTT
CASNPWGSTDTQYF
>TRBJ2-5|many|TRBD2|TRBV20-1
TGCAGTGCTAGAGATACCCCGGCTAGCGGGAGGTTAGAGACCCAGTACTTC
CSARDTPASGRLETQYF
>TRBJ2-7|many|TRBD1|TRBV5-1
TGCGCCAGCAGCTTGGGGAAGGGACAGCCGAGCTACGAGCAGTACTTC
CASSLGKGQPSYEQYF
>TRBJ2-3|few|TRBD2|TRBV6-2/TRBV6-3
TGTGCCAGCAGTTACGGGGGAGGGCACACAGATACGCAGTATTTT
CASSYGGGHTDTQYF
>TRBJ2-2|many|-|TRBV6-5
TGTGCCAGCAGTTACGACCTGACCACCGGGGAGCTGTTTTTT
CASSYDLTTGELFF
>TRBJ2-4|-|-|TRBV6-1
TGTGCCAGCAGGGAAGCGGGAGCCAAAAACATTCAGTACTTC
CASREAGAKNIQYF
>TRBJ2-3|many|TRBD2|TRBV6-5
TGTGCCAGCAGTTACTCGAGCGGGACTAGCGGGAGCACAGATACGCAGTATTTT
CASSYSSGTSGSTDTQYF
>TRBJ1-2|many|-|TRBV30
TGTGCCTGGAGAGTCCCCCCGTGGGAGGGTGCCTATGGCTACACCTTC
CAWRVPPWEGAYGYTF
>TRBJ2-3|few|-|TRBV5-5
TGTGCCAGCAGCTCCGGGCCTGGGCAGTATTTT
CASSSGPGQYF
>TRBJ2-7|many|TRBD2|TRBV28
TGTGCCAGCAGTCCTATGACTAGCGGGAGGGCCAGTCAGTACTTC
CASSPMTSGRASQYF
>TRBJ2-3|-|TRBD2|TRBV9
TGTGCCAGCAGCGTACCTGGTACTAGCGGGAGAAAAACAGATACGCAGTATTTT
CASSVPGTSGRKTDTQYF
>TRBJ1-1|few|-|TRBV29-1
TGCAGCGTATTGACAGTGGCCACTGAAGCTTTCTTT
CSVLTVATEAFF
>TRBJ2-7|many|-|TRBV20-1
TGCAGTGCTCAGGGGGGAACTTTAGAGGCCTTC
CSAQGGTLEAF
>TRBJ2-7|few|TRBD1|TRBV15
TGTGCCACCAGCAGAGACCCCGGGACAGATTCCTACGAGCAGTACTTC
CATSRDPGTDSYEQYF
>TRBJ2-3|many|TRBD1|TRBV6-9
TGTGCCAGCAGTTATCTGACAGGGGGCAGCTCAGATACGCAGTATTTT
CASSYLTGGSSDTQYF
>TRBJ2-1|-|-|TRBV7-8
TGTGCCAGCAGCCCACACTTAGAGTACAATGAGCAGTTCTTC
CASSPHLEYNEQFF
>TRBJ2-7|few|-|TRBV7-9
TGTGCCAGCAGCTTAGAACAGTTGGGCGAGCAGTACTTC
CASSLEQLGEQYF
>TRBJ2-1|few|-|TRBV7-9
TGTGCCAGCAGCAACACCGGGACACCTGACAATGAGCAGTTCTTC
CASSNTGTPDNEQFF
>TRBJ2-4|-|-|TRBV7-9
TGTGCCAGCAGCACCAAAGAAAGTTGGATTCAGTACTTC
CASSTKESWIQYF
>TRBJ2-1|many|TRBD2|TRBV27
TGTGCCAGCAGTCTCCGACTAGCGGGAGGCCACAATGAGCAGTTCTTC
CASSLRLAGGHNEQFF
>TRBJ2-1|many|TRBD1|TRBV29-1
TGCAGCGTCCCCTACCCCCGAACCGGGACAGGGGACCACAATGAGCAGTTCTTC
CSVPYPRTGTGDHNEQFF
>TRBJ2-2|-|-|TRBV20-1
TGCAGTGCCCGAAGGCGTGGGGGTCTGAACACCGGGGAGCTGTTTTTT
CSARRRGGLNTGELFF